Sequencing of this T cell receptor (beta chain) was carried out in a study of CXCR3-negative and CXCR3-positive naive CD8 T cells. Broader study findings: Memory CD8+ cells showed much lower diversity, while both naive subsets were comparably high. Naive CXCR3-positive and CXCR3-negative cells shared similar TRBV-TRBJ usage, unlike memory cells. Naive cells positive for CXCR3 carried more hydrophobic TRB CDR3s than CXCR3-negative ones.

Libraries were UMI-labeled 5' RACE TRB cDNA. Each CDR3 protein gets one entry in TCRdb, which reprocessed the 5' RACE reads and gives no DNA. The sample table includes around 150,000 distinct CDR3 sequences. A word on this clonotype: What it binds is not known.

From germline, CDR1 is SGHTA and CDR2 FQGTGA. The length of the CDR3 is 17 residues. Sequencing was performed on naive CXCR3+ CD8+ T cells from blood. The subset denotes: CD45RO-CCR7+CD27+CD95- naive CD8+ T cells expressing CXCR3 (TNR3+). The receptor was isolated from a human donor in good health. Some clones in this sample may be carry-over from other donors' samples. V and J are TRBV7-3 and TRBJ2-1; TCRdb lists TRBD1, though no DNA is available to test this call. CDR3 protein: CASSSHTGTILYNEQFF.